This T cell receptor beta chain appears in the sequencing data of a study of blood T cell repertoires in COVID-19. In the study overall: In each case, the material was cDNA or gDNA derived from T cells, B-cell-depleted T cells, or PBMCs.

Sequencing used immunoSEQ multiplex PCR; TCRdb keeps in-frame clones, though not all of them. This table has around 70,000 clones, about 69% appearing once. V was trimmed by 0 bases and J by 8 bases, leaving 13 bases between them. The length of the CDR3 is 14 residues. Looked up from germline, CDR1 is LGHNA and CDR2 is YSLEER. The TCR was taken from a man between 65 and 79 years old with acute or convalescent COVID-19. The gene calls are TRBV4-3 and TRBJ1-1, with D possibly TRBD1 on 5 matching bases. Sequenced material: peripheral blood. CDR3 protein: CASSQEMFRAEAFF. CDR3 nucleotide sequence: TGCGCCAGCAGCCAAGAAATGTTCAGGGCAGAAGCTTTCTTT.